These 24 T cell receptor beta chains originate from one sample sequenced in a study of cytomegalovirus exposure and HLA in healthy donors. Use of 60 Vbeta and 13 Jbeta primers characterized the PCR. Only in-frame clones appear in the TCRdb table, and some are missing; sequencing was by immunoSEQ multiplex PCR. In the table there are 55,000 to 65,000 clones, approximately 80% of which are singletons. Sequenced material: PBMCs. The receptors were gathered from a woman in her thirties or forties in good health and CMV-seronegative.

The gene calls are TRBV19 and TRBJ1-5; D remains ambiguous. Trimming stripped 7 bases from V and 5 bases from J, with 18 bases between. Germline values: CDR1 LNHDA, CDR2 SQIVND (reference sequence). This CDR3 has 15 amino acids. CDR3 amino acids: CASTAWRGSDQPQHF. The CDR3 DNA reads as TGTGCCAGTACCGCATGGCGGGGAAGTGATCAGCCCCAGCATTTT.

The chain uses TRBV19 and TRBJ1-1, with 9 bases fitting TRBD1. The trim removed 6 bases at V and 1 base at J, leaving 9 bases unmatched. This CDR3 is 16 amino acids long. CDR1 LNHDA and CDR2 SQIVND come from the germline V gene (reference sequence). The CDR3: CASRPGQGVRNTEAFF. Written as DNA, the CDR3 is TGTGCCAGTAGGCCGGGACAGGGCGTAAGGAACACTGAAGCTTTCTTT.

The chain employs TRBV10-3 and TRBJ2-7, with a weak D call TRBD2 (5 bases). CDR3 length: 13 residues. V was shortened by 3 bases and J by 5 bases, with 11 bases between the two germline ends. The germline gives CDR1 ENHRY, CDR2 SYGVKD. Here the CDR3 reads CAISDGLADEQYF. For the CDR3, the DNA is TGTGCCATCAGTGACGGGCTAGCCGACGAGCAGTACTTC.

The chain is built from TRBV6-6 and TRBJ1-3; TRBD1 aligns across 10 bases. Germline loops: CDR1 MNHNY, CDR2 SVGAGI (reference sequence). Trimming removed 2 bases from V and 6 bases from J; junction bases left unmatched: 4. The CDR3 length is 15 residues. CDR3 nucleotide sequence: TGTGCCAGCAGTTACCGGGACAGGGGAGAAAACACCATATATTTT. Its protein product is CASSYRDRGENTIYF.

V usage is TRBV7-9 and J usage is TRBJ2-3; 7 bases align to TRBD2. The V gene end was trimmed by 5 bases and the J gene end by 0 bases; junction bases not matched to a gene: 2. This CDR3 region has 14 residues. CDR1 is SEHNR, CDR2 FQNEAQ, per germline (reference sequence). The CDR3 loop reads CASSPSGSTDTQYF. For the CDR3, the DNA is TGTGCCAGCAGCCCTAGCGGAAGCACAGATACGCAGTATTTT.

The genes are TRBV5-3 and TRBJ2-5; D might be TRBD1 (5 bases). TRBV5-3 is labeled an ORF, and its function is uncertain. Trimming shortened V by 0 bases and J by 4 bases, and 13 bases separated the two germline ends. This CDR3 comprises 15 residues. CDR3 sequence (DNA): TGTGCCAGAAGCTTGGATCTAGGGGTGGTAGAGACCCAGTACTTC. It codes for CARSLDLGVVETQYF.

The genes are TRBV5-1 and TRBJ2-5; 7 bases map to TRBD1. This CDR3 is built from 15 residues. Germline assignment: CDR1 SGHRS and CDR2 YFSETQ. J lost 2 bases, V lost 5 bases, and 9 bases had no gene match. The CDR3: CASRIASGQQETQYF. The CDR3 bases are TGCGCCAGCAGGATTGCCTCGGGACAGCAAGAGACCCAGTACTTC.

The chain couples TRBV28 to TRBJ1-2, with 7 bases matching TRBD1. The CDR3 has 16 amino acids. V lost 11 bases, J lost 1 base, and 16 bases stayed unmatched. Germline lookup yields CDR1 MDHEN and CDR2 SYDVKM. CDR3 nucleotide sequence: TGTGCCGCACGCCCTGTTGGGACAGTTCTTAACTATGGCTACACCTTC. Its translation is CAARPVGTVLNYGYTF.

J is TRBJ2-7 and V is TRBV7-2; tentative D call: TRBD1 (6 bases). This CDR3 has 14 residues. In germline, CDR1 is SGHTA, CDR2 FQGNSA. The V gene lost 1 base and the J gene lost 3 bases, with 10 bases spanning the gap. The CDR3 reads CASSLVRQDYEQYF. In DNA form, the CDR3 reads TGTGCCAGCAGCTTAGTAAGACAGGACTACGAGCAGTACTTC.

The genes are TRBV5-1 and TRBJ2-3; 7 bases are shared with TRBD2. Germline V lookup: CDR1 SGHRS, CDR2 YFSETQ. The trim removed 4 bases at V and 3 bases at J, leaving 11 bases unmatched. The CDR3 totals 16 residues. The CDR3 sequence: CASSLEWGGSTDTQYF. The DNA for the CDR3 is TGCGCCAGCAGCCTGGAGTGGGGCGGGAGTACAGATACGCAGTATTTT.

The chain uses TRBV6-5 and TRBJ2-1, with 7 bases fitting TRBD1. The ends lost 7 bases at V and 4 bases at J; junction bases unmatched: 7. This CDR3 region has 14 residues. Germline V gene sequence: CDR1 MNHEY, CDR2 SVGAGI. CDR3 nucleotides: TGTGCCAGCACGGCTCGGGGACAGTACAATGAGCAGTTCTTC. Its translation is CASTARGQYNEQFF.

This chain uses TRBV4-1 with TRBJ2-3, with a possible D match to TRBD2 (6 bases). V was shortened by 4 bases and J by 1 base, with 9 bases between the two germline ends. The CDR3 loop spans 14 amino acids. CDR1 and CDR2 (germline): MGHRA, YSYEKL. In DNA form, the CDR3 reads TGCGCCAGCAGCCTAGCGGCGGGCACAGATACGCAGTATTTT. The encoded protein is CASSLAAGTDTQYF.

The chain has TRBV5-1 and TRBJ2-3, with 7 nucleotides matching TRBD2. V shed 5 bases and J 2 bases; nucleotides not matched to a gene: 11. The CDR3 covers 16 residues. Germline values: CDR1 SGHRS, CDR2 YFSETQ. The CDR3 sequence: CASSPRLAGFTDTQYF. The CDR3 nucleotides are TGCGCCAGCAGTCCGAGATTAGCGGGCTTCACAGATACGCAGTATTTT.

The V gene is TRBV19, the J gene TRBJ1-1; no firm D call. This CDR3 contains 12 residues. The germline V gene has CDR1 LNHDA and CDR2 SQIVND (reference sequence). The V gene lost 5 bases and the J gene lost 11 bases, with 15 bases spanning the gap. The CDR3 is CASSGSGRLAFF. The CDR3 bases are TGTGCCAGTAGTGGGTCGGGAAGATTGGCTTTCTTT.

The rearrangement uses TRBV5-6 and TRBJ2-1, with D possibly matching TRBD2 (6 bases). The CDR3 totals 14 residues. The germline V gene encodes CDR1 SGHDT and CDR2 YYEEEE. Trimming stripped 0 bases from V and 7 bases from J, with 11 bases between. The CDR3 is CASSLGRGANEQFF. CDR3 nucleotide sequence: TGTGCCAGCAGCTTGGGGAGGGGCGCGAATGAGCAGTTCTTC.

CDR3 DNA: TGTGCCATACAGGGGGCGCCTCTCGGCTACACCTTC. It translates to CAIQGAPLGYTF. The chain links TRBV21-1 to TRBJ1-2; the D segment call TRBD1 is taken from the table without a DNA check. TRBV21-1 is described as a pseudogene. This CDR3 is 12 amino acids long.

The chain combines TRBV5-4 with TRBJ2-7; 9 positions match TRBD2. CDR1 and CDR2 from the germline V gene are SGHNT and YYREEE (reference sequence). This CDR3 has 18 amino acids. The J segment lost 3 bases and the V segment lost 0 bases, leaving 13 bases of the junction unmatched. The CDR3 loop reads CASSLGGSGSRGYYEQYF. The CDR3 nucleotides are TGTGCCAGCAGCTTGGGTGGTAGCGGGAGCAGGGGCTACTACGAGCAGTACTTC.

This rearrangement joins TRBV27 to TRBJ1-4; 9 bases agree with TRBD1. Losses at the gene ends were 5 bases for V and 6 bases for J; bases not matched to a gene: 7. This CDR3 has 15 residues. In germline, CDR1 is MNHEY, CDR2 SMNVEV (reference sequence). As DNA, the CDR3 is TGTGCCAGCAGTCTGTGGGGACAGGGCGATGAAAAACTGTTTTTT. It translates to CASSLWGQGDEKLFF. Using reference TRBV27 and TRBJ1-4 for the parts outside the CDR3, the full variable domain is EAQVTQNPRYLITVTGKKLTVTCSQNMNHEYMSWYRQDPGLGLRQIYYSMNVEVTDKGDVPEGYKVSRKEKRNFPLILESPSPNQTSLYFCASSLWGQGDEKLFFGSGTQLSVL.

The chain employs TRBV29-1 and TRBJ2-1; 12 positions match TRBD2. Germline loops: CDR1 SQVTM, CDR2 ANQGSEA. The CDR3 runs 17 residues. V trimming: 4 bases; J trimming: 0 bases; junction bases outside the gene matches: 7. DNA of the CDR3: TGCAGCGTTGCCGGGACTAGCGGGCCAAGCTCCTACAATGAGCAGTTCTTC. Its translation: CSVAGTSGPSSYNEQFF.

The chain recombines TRBV4-1 with TRBJ1-2; 9 bases line up with TRBD1. The V segment lost 4 bases and the J segment 4 bases; nucleotides outside the gene matches: 7. The germline V gene encodes CDR1 MGHRA and CDR2 YSYEKL. The CDR3 runs to 15 residues. The CDR3 reads CASSPRDRVPYGYTF. The CDR3 region has the DNA TGCGCCAGCAGCCCCCGGGACAGGGTGCCCTATGGCTACACCTTC.

This clone was counted a few times. The chain links TRBV29-1 to TRBJ2-1; D gene uncertain. The CDR3 runs to 14 residues. V was pared by 3 bases and J by 1 base, with 10 bases between. The germline V gene has CDR1 SQVTM and CDR2 ANQGSEA. The CDR3 DNA sequence: TGCAGCGTTGATGATGCGTCGTCCTACAATGAGCAGTTCTTC. Residues: CSVDDASSYNEQFF.

V usage is TRBV19 and J usage is TRBJ1-1; D is perhaps TRBD1 (6 bases). The CDR3 runs to 14 residues. V was trimmed by 5 bases and J by 5 bases, leaving 15 bases between them. The germline gives CDR1 LNHDA, CDR2 SQIVND (reference sequence). CDR3 nucleotide sequence: TGTGCCAGTAGTTTACAGGGTATCGGGACTGAAGCTTTCTTT. Encoded protein: CASSLQGIGTEAFF.

This chain uses TRBV15 with TRBJ2-1; D perhaps matches TRBD1 (5 bases). V was shortened by 2 bases and J by 9 bases, with 23 bases between the two germline ends. This CDR3 is 17 amino acids long. Germline V gene lookup returns CDR1 LNHNV and CDR2 YYDKDF (reference sequence). CDR3 sequence: CATSRQRLGLSAGEQFF. The DNA for the CDR3 is TGTGCCACCAGCAGACAACGGCTGGGGCTGTCCGCCGGTGAGCAGTTCTTC.

The gene calls are TRBV19 and TRBJ2-3; D perhaps matches TRBD1 (5 bases). The length of the CDR3 is 13 residues. V dropped 5 bases and J dropped 6 bases, with 12 bases sitting between them. Germline V gene sequence: CDR1 LNHDA, CDR2 SQIVND (reference sequence). CDR3 bases: TGTGCCAGTAGTGAGCAGGGCGGCGATACGCAGTATTTT. Translating it yields CASSEQGGDTQYF.